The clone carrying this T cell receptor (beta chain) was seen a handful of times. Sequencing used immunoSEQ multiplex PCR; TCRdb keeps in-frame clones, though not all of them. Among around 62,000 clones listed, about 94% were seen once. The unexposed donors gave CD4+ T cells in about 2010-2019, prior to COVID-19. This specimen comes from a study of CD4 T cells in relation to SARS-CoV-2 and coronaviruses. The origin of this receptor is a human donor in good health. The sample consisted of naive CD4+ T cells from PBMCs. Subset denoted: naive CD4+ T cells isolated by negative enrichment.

The CDR3 spells CASSVPRGTNYGYTF. The CDR3 DNA reads TGTGCCAGCAGCGTCCCAAGGGGAACTAACTATGGCTACACCTTC. This chain uses TRBV6-1 with TRBJ1-2, with D possibly matching TRBD1 (5 bases). The CDR3 loop spans 15 amino acids. CDR1 and CDR2 (germline): MNHNS, SASEGT. The germline V and J ends were trimmed by 6 bases and 0 bases, with 14 bases remaining between them.